The present T cell receptor (beta chain) was sequenced within a study of T cells in localized non-small cell lung cancer. This clone was seen a single time. Its antigen is still unknown. General observations from the study: Paired adjacent lung recovered a median approximately 57 of the top 100 tumor clones. As only one tumor region underwent sequencing, heterogeneity remains possible.

The CDR3 loop spans 16 amino acids. V shed 2 bases, J shed 3 bases, and the junction held 8 bases outside the gene matches. Germline assignment: CDR1 SGHNT and CDR2 YYREEE (reference sequence). Using immunoSEQ multiplex PCR, the repertoire was profiled, and TCRdb retains in-frame clones only, with some absent. The sample carries over 20,000 clones, about 92% recorded once. The chain has TRBV5-4 and TRBJ2-3; TRBD2 matches 8 bases. This TCR was recovered from a man aged 35-69 years with stage III squamous cell lung carcinoma. This specimen consisted of peripheral blood, obtained before any cancer treatment. The CDR3 is CASSFLTGGRTDTQYF. The CDR3 region has the DNA TGTGCCAGCAGCTTTTTGACGGGAGGGAGGACAGATACGCAGTATTTT. The full variable domain, its missing parts supplied by reference TRBV5-4 and TRBJ2-3, is ETGVTQSPTHLIKTRGQQVTLRCSSQSGHNTVSWYQQALGQGPQFIFQYYREEENGRGNFPPRFSGLQFPNYSSELNVNALELDDSALYLCASSFLTGGRTDTQYFGPGTRLTVL.